The T cell receptor beta chain described here comes from a study of shared clonotypes between healthy human individuals. Samples underwent the assay at deep level. The data were produced by immunoSEQ multiplex PCR, yet TCRdb's version contains in-frame clones alone and is incomplete. This table has 2 million to 2.5 million clones, 95% appearing once. Findings of the study overall: Estimated clonotype richness was generally higher in naive than memory subsets.

In its sample, this clone was seen once. Its antigen is currently unknown. The V gene end was trimmed by 1 base and the J gene end by 4 bases; junction bases not matched to a gene: 5. Germline V gene sequence: CDR1 LGHNT, CDR2 FRNRAP. The CDR3 totals 15 residues. The sample taken for sequencing was naive CD4+ T cells sorted from blood. The subset is: CD45RA+ positively selected. This clonotype was obtained from a man aged 18-30 years in good health. The chain is built from TRBV12-5 and TRBJ2-3, with 7 bases identical to TRBD1. CDR3: CASGLGDRVPDTQYF. DNA for the CDR3: TGTGCTAGTGGTTTGGGAGACAGGGTCCCAGATACGCAGTATTTT.